The following is a T cell receptor (beta chain) sequence with its context. The data derive from a study of blood T cell repertoires in COVID-19. TCRdb keeps only in-frame clones here, not all; method: immunoSEQ multiplex PCR. The sample has 180,000 or so clones; 84% are singletons. This CDR3 has 17 residues. Germline V gene data show CDR1 as LNHNV and CDR2 as YYDKDF (reference sequence). V shed 3 bases and J 1 base; nucleotides not matched to a gene: 8. The clonotype comes from a woman in her 70s with COVID-19, enrolled during active disease. The chain has TRBV15 and TRBJ2-4; 8 bases are shared with TRBD1. Material: peripheral blood. CDR3 in DNA: TGTGCCACCAGCAGCGAATGGACAGGGATTGCCAAAAACATTCAGTACTTC. Its protein product is CATSSEWTGIAKNIQYF.